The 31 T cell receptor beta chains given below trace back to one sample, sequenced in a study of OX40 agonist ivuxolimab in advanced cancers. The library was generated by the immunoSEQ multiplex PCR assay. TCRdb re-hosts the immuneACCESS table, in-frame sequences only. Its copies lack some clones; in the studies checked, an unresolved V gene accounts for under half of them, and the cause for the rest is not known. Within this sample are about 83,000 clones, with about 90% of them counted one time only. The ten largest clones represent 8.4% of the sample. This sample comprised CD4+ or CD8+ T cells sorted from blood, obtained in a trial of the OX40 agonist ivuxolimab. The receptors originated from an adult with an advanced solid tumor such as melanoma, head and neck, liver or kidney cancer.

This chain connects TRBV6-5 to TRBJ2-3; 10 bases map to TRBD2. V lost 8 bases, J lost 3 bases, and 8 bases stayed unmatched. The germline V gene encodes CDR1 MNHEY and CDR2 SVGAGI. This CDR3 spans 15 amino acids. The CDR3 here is CASSYGTSVTDTQYF. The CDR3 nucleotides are TGTGCCAGCTCTTATGGGACTAGCGTGACAGATACGCAGTATTTT.

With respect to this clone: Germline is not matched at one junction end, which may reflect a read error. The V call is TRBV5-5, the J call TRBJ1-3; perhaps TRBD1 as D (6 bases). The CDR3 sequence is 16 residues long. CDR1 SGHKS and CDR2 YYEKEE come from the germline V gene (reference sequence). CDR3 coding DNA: TGTGCCAGCAGTTTGGGGGGCTTTTGGTCTGGAAACACCATATATTTT. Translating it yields CASSLGGFWSGNTIYF.

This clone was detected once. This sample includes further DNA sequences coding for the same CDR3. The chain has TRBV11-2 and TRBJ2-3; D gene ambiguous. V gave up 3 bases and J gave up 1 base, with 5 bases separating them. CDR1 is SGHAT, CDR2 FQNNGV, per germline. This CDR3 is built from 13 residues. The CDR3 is CASSLAGTDTQYF. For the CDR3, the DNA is TGTGCCAGCAGCTTGGCAGGCACAGATACGCAGTATTTT.

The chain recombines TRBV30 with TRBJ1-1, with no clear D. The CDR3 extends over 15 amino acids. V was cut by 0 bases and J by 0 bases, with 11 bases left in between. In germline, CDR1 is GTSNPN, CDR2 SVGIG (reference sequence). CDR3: CAWSVLAGMNTEAFF. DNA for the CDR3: TGTGCCTGGAGTGTACTCGCAGGAATGAACACTGAAGCTTTCTTT.

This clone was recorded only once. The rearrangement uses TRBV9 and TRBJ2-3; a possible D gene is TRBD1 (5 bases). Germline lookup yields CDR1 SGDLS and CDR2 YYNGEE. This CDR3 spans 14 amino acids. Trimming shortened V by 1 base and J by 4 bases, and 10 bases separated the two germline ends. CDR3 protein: CASSVRGTADTQYF. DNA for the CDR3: TGTGCCAGCAGCGTAAGGGGTACGGCAGATACGCAGTATTTT.

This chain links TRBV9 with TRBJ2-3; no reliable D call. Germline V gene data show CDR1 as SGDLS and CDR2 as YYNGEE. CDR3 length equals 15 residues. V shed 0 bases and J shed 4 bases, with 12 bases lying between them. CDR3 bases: TGTGCCAGCAGCGTAGAGGGTCTACGGGCAGATACGCAGTATTTT. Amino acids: CASSVEGLRADTQYF.

CDR3 sequence reads: CASSLEGLAGSYNEQFF. The CDR3, as DNA: TGTGCCAGCAGCTTAGAGGGACTAGCGGGATCTTACAATGAGCAGTTCTTC. The chain uses TRBV13 and TRBJ2-1; the match to TRBD2 covers 13 bases. V shed 1 base, J shed 4 bases, and the junction held 4 bases outside the gene matches. The CDR3 sequence is 17 residues long. In germline, CDR1 is PRHDT, CDR2 FYEKMQ (reference sequence).

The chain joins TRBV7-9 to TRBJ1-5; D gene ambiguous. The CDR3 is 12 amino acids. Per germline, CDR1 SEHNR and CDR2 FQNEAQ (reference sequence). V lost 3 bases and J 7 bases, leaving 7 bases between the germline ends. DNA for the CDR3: TGTGCCAGCAGCTTTTCTCGGCAGCCCCAGCATTTT. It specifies CASSFSRQPQHF.

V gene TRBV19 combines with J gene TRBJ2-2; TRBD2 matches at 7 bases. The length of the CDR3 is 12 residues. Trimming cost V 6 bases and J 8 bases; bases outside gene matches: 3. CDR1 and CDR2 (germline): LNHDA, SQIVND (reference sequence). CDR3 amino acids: CASRRGFGELFF. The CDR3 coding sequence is TGTGCCAGTAGGCGGGGGTTTGGGGAGCTGTTTTTT.

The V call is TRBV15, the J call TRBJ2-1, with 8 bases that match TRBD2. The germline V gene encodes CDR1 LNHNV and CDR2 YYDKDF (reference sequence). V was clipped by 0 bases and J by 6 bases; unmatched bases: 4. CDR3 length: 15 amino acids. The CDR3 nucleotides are TGTGCCACCAGCAGAGAAGCGGGAGTATTCAATGAGCAGTTCTTC. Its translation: CATSREAGVFNEQFF.

The chain's CDR3 is CASSSLRAGVQPQHF. The CDR3 DNA reads TGTGCCAGCAGTTCCCTCAGGGCGGGGGTTCAGCCCCAGCATTTT. The chain links TRBV28 to TRBJ1-5; D might be TRBD1 (5 bases). Trimming left V 4 bases short and J 6 bases short, with 16 bases between. From germline, CDR1 is MDHEN and CDR2 SYDVKM. The CDR3 extends over 15 amino acids.

CDR3 nucleotides: TGTGCCAGCAGTGAATACTCAGTAGGTGAGGGGGACGAGGAGACCCAGTACTTC. This sequence encodes CASSEYSVGEGDEETQYF. This chain connects TRBV6-1 to TRBJ2-5; D might be TRBD1 (6 bases). The CDR3 runs to 18 residues. Germline V gene sequence: CDR1 MNHNS, CDR2 SASEGT. Trimming shortened V by 2 bases and J by 5 bases, and 24 bases separated the two germline ends.

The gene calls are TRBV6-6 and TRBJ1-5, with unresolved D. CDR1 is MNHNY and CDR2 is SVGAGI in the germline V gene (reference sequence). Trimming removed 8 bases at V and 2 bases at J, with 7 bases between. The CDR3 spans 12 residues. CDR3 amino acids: CASPRGNQPQHF. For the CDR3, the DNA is TGTGCCAGCCCTCGGGGCAATCAGCCCCAGCATTTT.

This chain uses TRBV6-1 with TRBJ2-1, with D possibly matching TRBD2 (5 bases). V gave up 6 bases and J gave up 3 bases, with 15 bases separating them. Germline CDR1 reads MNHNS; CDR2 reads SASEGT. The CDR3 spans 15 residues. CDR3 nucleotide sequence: TGTGCCAGCAGCCCCTCAGAGCGGAGCTACAATGAGCAGTTCTTC. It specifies CASSPSERSYNEQFF.

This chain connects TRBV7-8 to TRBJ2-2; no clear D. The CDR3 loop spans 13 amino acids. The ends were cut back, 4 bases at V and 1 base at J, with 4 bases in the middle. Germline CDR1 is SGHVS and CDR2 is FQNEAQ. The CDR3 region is CASSSENTGELFF. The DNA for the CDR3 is TGTGCCAGCAGCTCGGAGAACACCGGGGAGCTGTTTTTT.

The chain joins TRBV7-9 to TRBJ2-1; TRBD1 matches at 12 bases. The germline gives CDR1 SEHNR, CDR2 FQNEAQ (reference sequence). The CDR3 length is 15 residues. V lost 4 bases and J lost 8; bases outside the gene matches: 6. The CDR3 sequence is CASSWGQGARDEQFF. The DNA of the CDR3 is TGTGCCAGCAGCTGGGGACAGGGGGCACGGGATGAGCAGTTCTTC.

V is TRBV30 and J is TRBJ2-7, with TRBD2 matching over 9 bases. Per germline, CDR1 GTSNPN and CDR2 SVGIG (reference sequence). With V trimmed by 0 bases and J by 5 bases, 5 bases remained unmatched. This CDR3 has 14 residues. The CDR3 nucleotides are TGTGCCTGGAGTGTAGGTCTAGCGGGGAACGAGCAGTACTTC. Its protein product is CAWSVGLAGNEQYF. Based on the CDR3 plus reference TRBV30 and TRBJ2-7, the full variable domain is SQTIHQWPATLVQPVGSPLSLECTVEGTSNPNLYWYRQAAGRGLQLLFYSVGIGQISSEVPQNLSASRPQDRQFILSSKKLLLSDSGFYLCAWSVGLAGNEQYFGPGTRLTVT.

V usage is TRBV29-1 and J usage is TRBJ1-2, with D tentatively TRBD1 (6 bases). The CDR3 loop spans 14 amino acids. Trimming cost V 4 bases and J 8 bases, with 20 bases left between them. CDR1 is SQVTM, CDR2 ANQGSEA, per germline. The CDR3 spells CSVVGGAQGSGYTF. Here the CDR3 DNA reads TGCAGCGTTGTGGGGGGGGCGCAGGGGTCCGGCTACACCTTC.

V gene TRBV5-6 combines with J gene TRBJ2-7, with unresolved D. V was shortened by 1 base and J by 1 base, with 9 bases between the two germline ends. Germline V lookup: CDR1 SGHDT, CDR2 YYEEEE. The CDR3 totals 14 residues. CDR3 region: CASSLWRNSYEQYF. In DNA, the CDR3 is TGTGCCAGCAGCTTGTGGCGGAATTCCTACGAGCAGTACTTC.

In DNA, the CDR3 is TGTGCCAGCAGGCTCTCTAAAGGTCAGACCCCGAGCTCCTACAATGAGCAGTTCTTC. It specifies CASRLSKGQTPSSYNEQFF. The chain joins TRBV28 to TRBJ2-1, with D uncertain. V was cut by 6 bases and J by 0 bases, with 24 bases left in between. This CDR3 is built from 19 residues. Germline V gene sequence: CDR1 MDHEN, CDR2 SYDVKM. Full variable domain (remainder filled in from reference TRBV28 and TRBJ2-1): DVKVTQSSRYLVKRTGEKVFLECVQDMDHENMFWYRQDPGLGLRLIYFSYDVKMKEKGDIPEGYSVSREKKERFSLILESASTNQTSMYLCASRLSKGQTPSSYNEQFFGPGTRLTVL.

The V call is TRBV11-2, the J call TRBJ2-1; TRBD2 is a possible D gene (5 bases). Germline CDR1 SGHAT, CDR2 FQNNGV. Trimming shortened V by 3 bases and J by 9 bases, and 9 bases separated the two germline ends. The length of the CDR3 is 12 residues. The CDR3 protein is CASSFQRLEQFF. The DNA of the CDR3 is TGTGCCAGCAGCTTTCAGCGGCTTGAGCAGTTCTTC.

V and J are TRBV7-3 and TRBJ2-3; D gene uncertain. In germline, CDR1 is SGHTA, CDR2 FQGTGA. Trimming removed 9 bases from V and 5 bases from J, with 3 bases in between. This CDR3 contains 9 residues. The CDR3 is CARVDTQYF. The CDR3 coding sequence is TGTGCCAGGGTAGATACGCAGTATTTT.

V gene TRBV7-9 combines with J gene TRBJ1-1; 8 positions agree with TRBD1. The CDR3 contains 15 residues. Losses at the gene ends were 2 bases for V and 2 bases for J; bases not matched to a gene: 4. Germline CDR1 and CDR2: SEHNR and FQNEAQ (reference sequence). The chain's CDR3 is CASSLSTGANTEAFF. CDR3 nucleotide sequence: TGTGCCAGCAGCTTATCGACAGGGGCAAACACTGAAGCTTTCTTT.

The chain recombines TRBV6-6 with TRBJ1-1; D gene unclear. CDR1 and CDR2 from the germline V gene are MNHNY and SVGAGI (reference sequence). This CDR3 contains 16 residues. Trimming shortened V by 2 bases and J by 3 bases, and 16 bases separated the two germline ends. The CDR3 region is CASSYPSTGGDTEAFF. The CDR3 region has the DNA TGTGCCAGCAGTTACCCTTCGACCGGTGGGGACACTGAAGCTTTCTTT.

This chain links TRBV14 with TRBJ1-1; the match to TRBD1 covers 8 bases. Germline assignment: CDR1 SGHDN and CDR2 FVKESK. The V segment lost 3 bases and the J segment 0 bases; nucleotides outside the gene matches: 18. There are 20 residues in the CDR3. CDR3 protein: CASSQEGQGVIPSMNTEAFF. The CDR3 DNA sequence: TGTGCCAGCAGCCAGGAAGGACAGGGTGTTATCCCGAGTATGAACACTGAAGCTTTCTTT.

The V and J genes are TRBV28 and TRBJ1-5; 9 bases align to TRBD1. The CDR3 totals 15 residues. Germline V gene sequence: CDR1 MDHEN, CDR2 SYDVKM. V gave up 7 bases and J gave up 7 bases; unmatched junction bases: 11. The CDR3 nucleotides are TGTGCCAGCACCCAGTTTATGGGGACAGGGCAGCCCCAGCATTTT. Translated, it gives CASTQFMGTGQPQHF.

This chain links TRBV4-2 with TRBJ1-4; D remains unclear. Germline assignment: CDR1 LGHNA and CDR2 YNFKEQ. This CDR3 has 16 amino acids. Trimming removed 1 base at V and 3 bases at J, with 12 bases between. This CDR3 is CASSQARKGPNEKLFF. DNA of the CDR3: TGTGCCAGCAGCCAAGCGCGTAAAGGGCCTAATGAAAAACTGTTTTTT.

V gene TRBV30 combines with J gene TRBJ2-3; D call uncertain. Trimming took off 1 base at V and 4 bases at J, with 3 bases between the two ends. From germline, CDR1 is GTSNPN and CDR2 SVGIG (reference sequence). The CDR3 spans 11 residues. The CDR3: CAWSAADTQYF. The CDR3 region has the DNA TGTGCCTGGAGTGCAGCAGATACGCAGTATTTT.

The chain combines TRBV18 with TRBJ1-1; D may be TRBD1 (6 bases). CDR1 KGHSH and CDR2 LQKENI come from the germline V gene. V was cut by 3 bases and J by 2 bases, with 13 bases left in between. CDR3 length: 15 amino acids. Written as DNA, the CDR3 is TGTGCCAGCTCACCGGATTACAGGGTTAACACTGAAGCTTTCTTT. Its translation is CASSPDYRVNTEAFF. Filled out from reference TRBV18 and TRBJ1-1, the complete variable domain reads NAGVMQNPRHLVRRRGQEARLRCSPMKGHSHVYWYRQLPEEGLKFMVYLQKENIIDESGMPKERFSAEFPKEGPSILRIQQVVRGDSAAYFCASSPDYRVNTEAFFGQGTRLTVV.

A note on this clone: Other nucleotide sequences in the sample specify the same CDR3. CDR3 coding DNA: TGTGCCTGGAGCGCGGGACAGGGGACAGATACGCAGTATTTT. Its protein is CAWSAGQGTDTQYF. The chain has TRBV30 and TRBJ2-3; 10 bases are shared with TRBD1. Germline V gives CDR1 GTSNPN, CDR2 SVGIG (reference sequence). The CDR3 sequence is 14 residues long. With 3 bases clipped from V and 3 bases from J, the junction kept 3 bases outside the gene matches.

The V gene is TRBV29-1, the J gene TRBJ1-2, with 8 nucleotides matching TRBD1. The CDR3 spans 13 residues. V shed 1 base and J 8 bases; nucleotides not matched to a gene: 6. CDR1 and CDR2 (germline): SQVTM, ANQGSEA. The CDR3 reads CSVEGQGAPGYTF. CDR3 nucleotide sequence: TGCAGCGTTGAAGGGCAGGGGGCCCCCGGCTACACCTTC.